This T cell receptor (beta chain) is from a study of cytomegalovirus exposure and HLA in healthy donors. PCR employed 60 Vbeta and 13 Jbeta primers. The assay was immunoSEQ multiplex PCR, and TCRdb's table has in-frame clones only and misses some. The repertoire consists of 200,000 or so clones, with under 90% occurring once and the leading ten covering roughly 0.1%. Regarding the study as a whole: Previously analyzed data showed that most TCR beta V segments were productive at a frequency of about 90% or about 30%. A later analysis, which compared TCR beta chains of equal frequency, found the HLA-associated ones more clonally expanded.

This clone was seen only a few times. Its antigen is not known. This receptor was identified in a boy between 2 and 10 years old in good health and CMV-seronegative. The sequencing input was PBMCs.

The CDR3 protein is CASSLMGAEGNTIYF. The CDR3 DNA follows: TGTGCCAGCAGCTTAATGGGGGCAGAAGGAAACACCATATATTTT. The chain employs TRBV7-9 and TRBJ1-3; the D gene is possibly TRBD1 (6 bases). The CDR3 covers 15 residues. Germline V lookup: CDR1 SEHNR, CDR2 FQNEAQ (reference sequence). V lost 2 bases and J 4 bases, leaving 12 bases between the germline ends.